Listed below are T cell receptor beta chains from one sample, sequenced in a study of T-cell memory formation after mild COVID-19. TCRdb recomputed calls from the 5' RACE reads with MiXCR, one row per CDR3 protein. The table includes about 350,000 distinct CDR3 sequences, 28% detected once. Sequenced input: PBMCs or a T cell subset sorted from them (not recorded which). These receptors were obtained from an adult woman who had mild COVID-19 (a few samples of this study predate the infection). Cell type and time point are not known. Each CDR3 is given with its conserved first and last residue. The D gene is left open where the match is weak. Part of the rows lack a size; the others show once, few, many or a class for expanded clones.

j_call,d_call,v_call,clone_size,cdr3_nt,cdr3_aa
TRBJ1-5,NA,TRBV12-3/TRBV12-4,NA,TGTGCCAGCAGTTACGGGACCACCAATCAGCCCCAGCATTTT,CASSYGTTNQPQHF
TRBJ2-1,TRBD2,TRBV7-9,NA,TGTGCCGGGGGACGTAGCGGGAGTAAGGATGAGCAGTTCTTC,CAGGRSGSKDEQFF
TRBJ2-5,NA,TRBV24-1,few,TGTGCCACCAGTGATTTGTCCAGGGGTGAGACCCAGTACTTC,CATSDLSRGETQYF
TRBJ1-2,NA,TRBV10-3,few,TGTGCCATCAGTGAGTCAGGGGTACGGTATGGCTACACCTTC,CAISESGVRYGYTF
TRBJ2-1,TRBD2,TRBV4-1,many,TGCGCCAGCAGCCAAGATCCCCGGACTAGCGGCTTAAATGAGCAGTTCTTC,CASSQDPRTSGLNEQFF
TRBJ2-3,NA,TRBV7-6,many,TGTGCCAGCAGCTTAGCGCGACAGACAGATACGCAGTATTTT,CASSLARQTDTQYF
TRBJ2-1,TRBD2,TRBV11-3,NA,TGTGCAAGCAGCTCCTACACCACAGCGGGAGGGACTTACAATGAGCAGTTCTTC,CASSSYTTAGGTYNEQFF
TRBJ2-7,TRBD1,TRBV12-3/TRBV12-4,few,TGTGCCAGCAGTTTAGGGTGGACAGGGGCCTACGAGCAGTACTTC,CASSLGWTGAYEQYF
TRBJ2-3,NA,TRBV2,few,TGTGCCAGCAGTTATCCAGGGACAGATACGCAGTATTTT,CASSYPGTDTQYF
TRBJ1-3,TRBD1,TRBV5-1,NA,TGCGCCAGCAGCGCCGGACAGGGAAGGGGAAACGCCATATATTTT,CASSAGQGRGNAIYF
TRBJ2-1,NA,TRBV6-2/TRBV6-3,few,TGTGCCAGCACTAGACTAGTTTACAATGAGCAGTTCTTC,CASTRLVYNEQFF
TRBJ2-3,TRBD2,TRBV7-2,many,TGTGCCAGCAGCCTCTCCCCCGGGACTAGCGGGAGAATAGATACGCAGTATTTT,CASSLSPGTSGRIDTQYF
TRBJ2-7,TRBD2,TRBV7-7,few,TGTGCTAGCAGCTTAGCTAGCGGGAACAGCGAGCAGTACTTC,CASSLASGNSEQYF
TRBJ2-1,NA,TRBV29-1,many,TGCAGCGTTTCGGGAGGGGGCGATGAGCAGTTCTTC,CSVSGGGDEQFF
TRBJ2-3,TRBD1,TRBV12-3/TRBV12-4,few,TGTGCCAGCACTCCCGGCGAGGGGGCCGCAGATACGCAGTATTTT,CASTPGEGAADTQYF
TRBJ2-1,NA,TRBV7-9,NA,TGTGCCAGCAGCTTAGGAGCGGGACAGAGTTTGGATGAGCAGTTCTTC,CASSLGAGQSLDEQFF
TRBJ2-3,TRBD1,TRBV19,NA,TGTGCCAGTAGTATGACAGGGGGCCCTTTCACAGATACGCAGTATTTT,CASSMTGGPFTDTQYF
TRBJ2-6,NA,TRBV9,few,TGTGCCAGCAGCGCACAGGGAGGTTTGGCCAACGTCCTGACTTTC,CASSAQGGLANVLTF
TRBJ2-7,NA,TRBV7-6,few,TGTGCCAGCAGCGACGAGGGCTACGAGCAGTACTTC,CASSDEGYEQYF
TRBJ1-1,NA,TRBV10-3,NA,TGTGCCATCAGTGACCGGGGGGTCCACACTGAAGCTTTCTTT,CAISDRGVHTEAFF
TRBJ2-7,TRBD1,TRBV19,NA,TGTGCCAGTAGCCGGGACAGGGAAAGGGCCTACGAGCAGTACTTC,CASSRDRERAYEQYF
TRBJ2-2,TRBD1,TRBV9,few,TGTGCCAGCAGCGTTGGGACAGTCAACACCGGGGAGCTGTTTTTT,CASSVGTVNTGELFF
TRBJ2-2,NA,TRBV19,NA,TGTGCCAGTAGGGCCCGGGGGAGGTACACCGGGGAGCTGTTTTTT,CASRARGRYTGELFF
TRBJ2-7,TRBD1,TRBV5-1,many,TGCGCCAGCAGCCCGACAGGGGGCTCCTACGAGCAGTACTTC,CASSPTGGSYEQYF
TRBJ1-2,NA,TRBV7-3,few,TGTGCCAGCAGCCCCGGGGGGGCAGGCTATGGCTACACCTTC,CASSPGGAGYGYTF
TRBJ2-7,NA,TRBV5-4,NA,TGTGCCAGCAGCTCTCCGGGACCGCACCCATACGAGCAGTACTTC,CASSSPGPHPYEQYF
TRBJ1-2,NA,TRBV18,NA,TGTGCCAGCTCACCCACCGGTCAGGGATACTATGGCTACACCTTC,CASSPTGQGYYGYTF
TRBJ2-7,TRBD2,TRBV28,once,TGTGCCAGCAGTATGGGGGGGATCTCCTACGAGCAGTACTTC,CASSMGGISYEQYF
TRBJ1-5,TRBD1,TRBV20-1,NA,TGCAGTGCTAGGACAGGGAAGGGGAATAATCAGCCCCAGCATTTT,CSARTGKGNNQPQHF
TRBJ1-6,NA,TRBV29-1,few,TGCAGCGTTAGAGCCGAGAAGGATTCACCCCTCCACTTT,CSVRAEKDSPLHF
TRBJ1-6,NA,TRBV6-6,few,TGTGCCAGCAGTTATTACGGAGGGGGATCGTCACCCCTCCACTTT,CASSYYGGGSSPLHF
TRBJ2-2,NA,TRBV12-3/TRBV12-4,NA,TGTGCCAGCAGTTTACCGACCAGGGACCACACCGGGGAGCTGTTTTTT,CASSLPTRDHTGELFF
TRBJ2-3,NA,TRBV29-1,NA,TGCAGCGTTGAAGGGCCCCGGGGGTACACAGATACGCAGTATTTT,CSVEGPRGYTDTQYF
TRBJ2-7,NA,TRBV5-1,few,TGCGCCAGCAGCCCCGGTGGGACCCACGAGCAGTACTTC,CASSPGGTHEQYF
TRBJ2-3,TRBD2,TRBV24-1,NA,TGTGCCACCAGTGATTTCCGGGGAGGGCCAGATACGCAGTATTTT,CATSDFRGGPDTQYF
TRBJ1-1,NA,TRBV6-2/TRBV6-3,few,TGTGCCAGCAGTTACGTAGGGACACTTAGCCGAGCGGACACTGAAGCTTTCTTT,CASSYVGTLSRADTEAFF
TRBJ2-4,NA,TRBV12-3/TRBV12-4,many,TGTGCCAGCAGTTCAGGGGACATTCAGTACTTC,CASSSGDIQYF
TRBJ2-1,NA,TRBV6-6,NA,TGTGCCAGCAGTTATGTTGGGGAGCAGTTCTTC,CASSYVGEQFF
TRBJ2-7,NA,TRBV5-1,few,TGCGCCAGCAGATCCGACGGGAGATACGAGCAGTACTTC,CASRSDGRYEQYF
TRBJ2-3,TRBD1,TRBV7-2,NA,TGTGCCAGCAGCTCACACAGGGGGCCGGTTTCAGATACGCAGTATTTT,CASSSHRGPVSDTQYF
TRBJ2-7,TRBD1,TRBV10-3,NA,TGTGCCATCACCGGGACAGCCCCCCACTACGAGCAGTACTTC,CAITGTAPHYEQYF
TRBJ2-7,TRBD2,TRBV6-5,NA,TGTGCCAGCAGCCCCGCGGGGAGCGGGATGGCCTACGAGCAGTACTTC,CASSPAGSGMAYEQYF
TRBJ1-4,TRBD1,TRBV4-1,NA,TGCGCCAGCAGCCAACAAGGAGACAGGGTGCGGGAAAAACTGTTTTTT,CASSQQGDRVREKLFF
TRBJ2-7,NA,TRBV6-5,few,TGTGCCAGCAGCCCACATCTCTACGAGCAGTACTTC,CASSPHLYEQYF
TRBJ2-3,TRBD2,TRBV9,NA,TGTGCCAGCAGCGAGGGACTAGCGGGACTGGTCACAGATACGCAGTATTTT,CASSEGLAGLVTDTQYF
TRBJ2-1,TRBD1,TRBV7-8,few,TGTGCCAGCAGACCAACAGGGGGCCCCTACAATGAGCAGTTCTTC,CASRPTGGPYNEQFF
TRBJ2-3,NA,TRBV7-8,NA,TGTGCCAGCAGCTCCGACTTAGCGCAGTATTTT,CASSSDLAQYF
TRBJ2-7,NA,TRBV7-2,NA,TGTGCCAGCAGCTCGACTAGAAGGGTCAACGAGCAGTACTTC,CASSSTRRVNEQYF
TRBJ1-1,NA,TRBV7-9,NA,TGTGCCAGCAGTCCTTACCGGGAAAACACTGAAGCTTTCTTT,CASSPYRENTEAFF
TRBJ2-5,TRBD2,TRBV2,few,TGTGCCAGCAGACGGGGCGGGAGAGGAAAAGAGACCCAGTACTTC,CASRRGGRGKETQYF
TRBJ1-6,NA,TRBV7-2,NA,TGTGCCAGCAGCAAGAGGGACATTACCGTCTCCTATAATTCACCCCTCCACTTT,CASSKRDITVSYNSPLHF
TRBJ2-2,TRBD2,TRBV9,few,TGTGCCAGCAGCGTTACTAGCGGGAGCGCCGGGGAGCTGTTTTTT,CASSVTSGSAGELFF
TRBJ2-7,TRBD2,TRBV4-2,NA,TGTGCCAGCAGCCAAGAGTGGATTAGCGGGGAGGAGGACGAGCAGTACTTC,CASSQEWISGEEDEQYF